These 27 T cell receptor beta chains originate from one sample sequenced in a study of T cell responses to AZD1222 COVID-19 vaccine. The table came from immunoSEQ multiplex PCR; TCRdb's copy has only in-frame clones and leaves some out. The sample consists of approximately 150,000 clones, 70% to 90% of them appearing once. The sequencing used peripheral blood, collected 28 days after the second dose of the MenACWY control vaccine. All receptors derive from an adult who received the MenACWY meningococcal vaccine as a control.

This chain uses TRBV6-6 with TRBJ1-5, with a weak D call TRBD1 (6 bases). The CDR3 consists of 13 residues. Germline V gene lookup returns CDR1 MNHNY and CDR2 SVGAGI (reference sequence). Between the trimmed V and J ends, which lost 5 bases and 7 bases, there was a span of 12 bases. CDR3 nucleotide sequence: TGTGCCAGCAGTACCAGACAGGTCCAGCCCCAGCATTTT. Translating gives CASSTRQVQPQHF.

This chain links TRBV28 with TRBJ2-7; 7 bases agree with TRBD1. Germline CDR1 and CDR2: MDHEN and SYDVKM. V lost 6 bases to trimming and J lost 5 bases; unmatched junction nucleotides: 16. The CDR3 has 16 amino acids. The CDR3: CASSPWSGQVGHEQYF. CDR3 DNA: TGTGCCAGCAGCCCATGGTCCGGACAGGTGGGTCACGAGCAGTACTTC.

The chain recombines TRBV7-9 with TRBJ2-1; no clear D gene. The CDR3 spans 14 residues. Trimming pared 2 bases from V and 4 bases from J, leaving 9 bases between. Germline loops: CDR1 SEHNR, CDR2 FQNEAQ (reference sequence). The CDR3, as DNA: TGTGCCAGCAGCTTACTCAGTTCGTACAATGAGCAGTTCTTC. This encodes CASSLLSSYNEQFF.

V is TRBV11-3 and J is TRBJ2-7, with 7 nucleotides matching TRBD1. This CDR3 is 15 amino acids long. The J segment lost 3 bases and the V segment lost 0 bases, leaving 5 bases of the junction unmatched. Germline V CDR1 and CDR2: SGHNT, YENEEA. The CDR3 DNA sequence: TGTGCCAGCAGCTTAGAGGCAGGGGGTCACTACGAGCAGTACTTC. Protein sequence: CASSLEAGGHYEQYF. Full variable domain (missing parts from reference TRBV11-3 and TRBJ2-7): EAGVVQSPRYKIIEKKQPVAFWCNPISGHNTLYWYLQNLGQGPELLIRYENEEAVDDSQLPKDRFSAERLKGVDSTLKIQPAELGDSAVYLCASSLEAGGHYEQYFGPGTRLTVT.

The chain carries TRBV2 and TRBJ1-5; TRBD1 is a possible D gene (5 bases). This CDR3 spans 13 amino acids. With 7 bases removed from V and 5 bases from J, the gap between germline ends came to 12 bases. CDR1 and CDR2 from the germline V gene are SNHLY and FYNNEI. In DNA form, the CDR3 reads TGTGCCAGCAAAAGAGTGGGGGATCAGCCCCAGCATTTT. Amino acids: CASKRVGDQPQHF.

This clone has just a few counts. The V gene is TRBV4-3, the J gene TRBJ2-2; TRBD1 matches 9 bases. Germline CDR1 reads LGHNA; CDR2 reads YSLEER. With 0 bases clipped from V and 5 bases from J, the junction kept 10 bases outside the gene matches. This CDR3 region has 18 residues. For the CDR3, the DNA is TGCGCCAGCAGCCAAGATCCGGCGGGACAGGGCCGGACCGGGGAGCTGTTTTTT. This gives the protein CASSQDPAGQGRTGELFF.

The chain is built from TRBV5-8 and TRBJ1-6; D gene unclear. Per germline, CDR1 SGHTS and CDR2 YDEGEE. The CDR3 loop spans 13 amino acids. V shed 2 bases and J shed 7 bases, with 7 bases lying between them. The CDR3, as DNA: TGTGCCAGCAGCTTTGTCGGCAATTCACCCCTCCACTTT. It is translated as CASSFVGNSPLHF.

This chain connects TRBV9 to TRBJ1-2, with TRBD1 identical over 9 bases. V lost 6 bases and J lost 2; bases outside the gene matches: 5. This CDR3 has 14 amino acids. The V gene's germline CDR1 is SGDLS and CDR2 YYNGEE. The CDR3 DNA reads TGTGCCAGCACCGAGGGGACAGGGAACTATGGCTACACCTTC. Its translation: CASTEGTGNYGYTF. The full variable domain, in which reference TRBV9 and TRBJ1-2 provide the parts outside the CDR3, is DSGVTQTPKHLITATGQRVTLRCSPRSGDLSVYWYQQSLDQGLQFLIQYYNGEERAKGNILERFSAQQFPDLHSELNLSSLELGDSALYFCASTEGTGNYGYTFGSGTRLTVV.

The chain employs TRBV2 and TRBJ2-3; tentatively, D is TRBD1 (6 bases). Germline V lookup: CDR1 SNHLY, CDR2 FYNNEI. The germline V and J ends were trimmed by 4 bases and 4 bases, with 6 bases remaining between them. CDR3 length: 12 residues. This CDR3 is CASSGQADTQYF. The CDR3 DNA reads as TGTGCCAGCAGTGGACAGGCAGATACGCAGTATTTT.

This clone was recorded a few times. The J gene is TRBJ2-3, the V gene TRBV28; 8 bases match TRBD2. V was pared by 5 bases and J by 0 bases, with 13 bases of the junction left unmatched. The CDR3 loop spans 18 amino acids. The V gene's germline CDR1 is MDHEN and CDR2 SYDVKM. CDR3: CASSPSPGLGSSTDTQYF. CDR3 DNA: TGTGCCAGCAGTCCATCTCCGGGACTAGGCTCTAGCACAGATACGCAGTATTTT.

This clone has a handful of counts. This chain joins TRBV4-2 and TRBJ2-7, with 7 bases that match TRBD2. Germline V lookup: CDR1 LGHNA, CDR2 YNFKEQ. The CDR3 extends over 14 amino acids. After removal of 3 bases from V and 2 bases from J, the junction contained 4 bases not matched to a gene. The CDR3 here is CASSQFAGAYEQYF. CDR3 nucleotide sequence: TGTGCCAGCAGCCAGTTCGCGGGAGCCTACGAGCAGTACTTC.

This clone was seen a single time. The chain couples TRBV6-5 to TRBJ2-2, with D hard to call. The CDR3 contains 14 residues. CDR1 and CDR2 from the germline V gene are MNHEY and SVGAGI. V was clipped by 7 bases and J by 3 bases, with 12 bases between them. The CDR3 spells CASTSKAYTGELFF. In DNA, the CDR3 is TGTGCCAGCACCTCGAAGGCGTACACCGGGGAGCTGTTTTTT.

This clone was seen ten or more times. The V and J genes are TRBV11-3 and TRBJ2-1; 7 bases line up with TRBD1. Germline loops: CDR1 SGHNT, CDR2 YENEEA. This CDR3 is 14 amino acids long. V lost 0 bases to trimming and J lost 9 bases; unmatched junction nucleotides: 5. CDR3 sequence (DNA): TGTGCCAGCAGCTTAGAGACAGGGTATGCTGAGCAGTTCTTC. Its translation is CASSLETGYAEQFF.

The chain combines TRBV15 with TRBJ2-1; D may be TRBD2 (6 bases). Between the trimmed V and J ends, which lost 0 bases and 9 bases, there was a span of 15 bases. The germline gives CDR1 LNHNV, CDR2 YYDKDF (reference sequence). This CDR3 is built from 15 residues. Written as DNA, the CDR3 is TGTGCCACCAGCAGAGATTCGACTAGTGGGGGTGAGCAGTTCTTC. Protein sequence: CATSRDSTSGGEQFF.

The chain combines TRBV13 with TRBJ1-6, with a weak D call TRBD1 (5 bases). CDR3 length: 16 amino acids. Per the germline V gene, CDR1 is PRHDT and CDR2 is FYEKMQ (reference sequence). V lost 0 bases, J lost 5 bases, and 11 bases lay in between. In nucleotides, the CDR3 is TGTGCCAGCAGCTTAGGTCCAGGGCTTGATAATTCACCCCTCCACTTT. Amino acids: CASSLGPGLDNSPLHF.

This CDR3 reads CASRFDSTDTQYF. CDR3 in DNA: TGTGCCAGCAGATTCGACAGCACAGATACGCAGTATTTT. The chain recombines TRBV7-3 with TRBJ2-3; unclear D gene. V lost 6 bases, J lost 0 bases, and 7 bases lay in between. This CDR3 is built from 13 residues. Per germline, CDR1 SGHTA and CDR2 FQGTGA.

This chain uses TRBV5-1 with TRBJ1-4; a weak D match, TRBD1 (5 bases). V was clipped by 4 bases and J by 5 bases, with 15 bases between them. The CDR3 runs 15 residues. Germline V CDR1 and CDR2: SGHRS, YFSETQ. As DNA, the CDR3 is TGCGCCAGCAGCCCGGTCAGGTGGGGCAATGAAAAACTGTTTTTT. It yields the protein CASSPVRWGNEKLFF.

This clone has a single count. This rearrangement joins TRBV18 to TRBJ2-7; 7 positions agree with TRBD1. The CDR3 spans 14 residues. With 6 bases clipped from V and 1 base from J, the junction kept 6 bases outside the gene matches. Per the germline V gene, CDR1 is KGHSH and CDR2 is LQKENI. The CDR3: CASSRGQLSYEQYF. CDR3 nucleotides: TGTGCCAGCTCCCGGGGACAGCTTTCCTACGAGCAGTACTTC.

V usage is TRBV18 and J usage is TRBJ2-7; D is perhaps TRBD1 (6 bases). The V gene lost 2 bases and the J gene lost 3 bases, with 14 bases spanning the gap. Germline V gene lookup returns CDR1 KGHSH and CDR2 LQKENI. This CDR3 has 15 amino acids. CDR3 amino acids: CASSPTQDRNYEQYF. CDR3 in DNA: TGTGCCAGCTCACCAACTCAGGACAGAAACTACGAGCAGTACTTC.

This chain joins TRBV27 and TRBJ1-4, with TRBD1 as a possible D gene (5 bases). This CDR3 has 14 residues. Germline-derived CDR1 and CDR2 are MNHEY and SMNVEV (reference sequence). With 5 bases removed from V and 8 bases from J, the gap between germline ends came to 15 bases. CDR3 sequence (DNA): TGTGCCAGCAGTGTCGACAGATACGGAGAAAAACTGTTTTTT. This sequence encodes CASSVDRYGEKLFF. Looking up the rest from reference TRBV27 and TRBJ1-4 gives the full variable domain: EAQVTQNPRYLITVTGKKLTVTCSQNMNHEYMSWYRQDPGLGLRQIYYSMNVEVTDKGDVPEGYKVSRKEKRNFPLILESPSPNQTSLYFCASSVDRYGEKLFFGSGTQLSVL.

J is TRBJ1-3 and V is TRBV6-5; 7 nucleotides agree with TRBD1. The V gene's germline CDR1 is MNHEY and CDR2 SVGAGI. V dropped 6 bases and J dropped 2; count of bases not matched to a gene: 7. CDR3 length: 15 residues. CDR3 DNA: TGTGCCAGCAGAGCCTCAGGGGGAACTGGAAACACCATATATTTT. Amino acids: CASRASGGTGNTIYF.

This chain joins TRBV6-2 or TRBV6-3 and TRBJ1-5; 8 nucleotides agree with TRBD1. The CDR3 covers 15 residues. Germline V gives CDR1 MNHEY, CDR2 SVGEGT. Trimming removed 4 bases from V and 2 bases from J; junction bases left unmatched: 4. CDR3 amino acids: CASSFQGAGNQPQHF. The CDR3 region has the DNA TGTGCCAGCAGTTTCCAGGGGGCTGGCAATCAGCCCCAGCATTTT.

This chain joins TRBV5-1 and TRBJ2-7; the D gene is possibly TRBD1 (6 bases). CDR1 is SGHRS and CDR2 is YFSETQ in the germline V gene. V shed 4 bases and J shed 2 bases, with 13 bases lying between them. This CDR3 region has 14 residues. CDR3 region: CASSPMTGPYEQYF. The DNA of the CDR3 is TGCGCCAGCAGCCCGATGACAGGACCCTACGAGCAGTACTTC.

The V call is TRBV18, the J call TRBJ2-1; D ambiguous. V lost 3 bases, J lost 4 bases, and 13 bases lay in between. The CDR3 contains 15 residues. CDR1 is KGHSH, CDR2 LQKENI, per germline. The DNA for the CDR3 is TGTGCCAGCTCACCGGGATTAAATGGGTACAATGAGCAGTTCTTC. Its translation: CASSPGLNGYNEQFF.

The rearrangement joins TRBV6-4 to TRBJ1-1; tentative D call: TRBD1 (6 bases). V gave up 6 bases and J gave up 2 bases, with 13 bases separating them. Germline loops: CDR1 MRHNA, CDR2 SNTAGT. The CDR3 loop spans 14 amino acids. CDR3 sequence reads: CASRVQGPNTEAFF. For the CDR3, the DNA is TGTGCCAGCAGGGTGCAGGGGCCCAACACTGAAGCTTTCTTT.

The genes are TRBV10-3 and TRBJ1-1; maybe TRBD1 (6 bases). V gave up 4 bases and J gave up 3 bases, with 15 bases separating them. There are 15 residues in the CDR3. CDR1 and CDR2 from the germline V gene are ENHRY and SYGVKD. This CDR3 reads CAISALERGHTEAFF. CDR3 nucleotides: TGTGCCATCAGTGCTTTAGAACGGGGGCACACTGAAGCTTTCTTT.

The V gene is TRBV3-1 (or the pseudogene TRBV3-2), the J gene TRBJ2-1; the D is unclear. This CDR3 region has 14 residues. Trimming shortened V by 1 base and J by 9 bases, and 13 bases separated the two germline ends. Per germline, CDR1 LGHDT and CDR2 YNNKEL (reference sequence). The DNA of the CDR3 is TGTGCCAGCAGCCAAGCCCGCTCACGTAGTGAGCAGTTCTTC. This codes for CASSQARSRSEQFF.